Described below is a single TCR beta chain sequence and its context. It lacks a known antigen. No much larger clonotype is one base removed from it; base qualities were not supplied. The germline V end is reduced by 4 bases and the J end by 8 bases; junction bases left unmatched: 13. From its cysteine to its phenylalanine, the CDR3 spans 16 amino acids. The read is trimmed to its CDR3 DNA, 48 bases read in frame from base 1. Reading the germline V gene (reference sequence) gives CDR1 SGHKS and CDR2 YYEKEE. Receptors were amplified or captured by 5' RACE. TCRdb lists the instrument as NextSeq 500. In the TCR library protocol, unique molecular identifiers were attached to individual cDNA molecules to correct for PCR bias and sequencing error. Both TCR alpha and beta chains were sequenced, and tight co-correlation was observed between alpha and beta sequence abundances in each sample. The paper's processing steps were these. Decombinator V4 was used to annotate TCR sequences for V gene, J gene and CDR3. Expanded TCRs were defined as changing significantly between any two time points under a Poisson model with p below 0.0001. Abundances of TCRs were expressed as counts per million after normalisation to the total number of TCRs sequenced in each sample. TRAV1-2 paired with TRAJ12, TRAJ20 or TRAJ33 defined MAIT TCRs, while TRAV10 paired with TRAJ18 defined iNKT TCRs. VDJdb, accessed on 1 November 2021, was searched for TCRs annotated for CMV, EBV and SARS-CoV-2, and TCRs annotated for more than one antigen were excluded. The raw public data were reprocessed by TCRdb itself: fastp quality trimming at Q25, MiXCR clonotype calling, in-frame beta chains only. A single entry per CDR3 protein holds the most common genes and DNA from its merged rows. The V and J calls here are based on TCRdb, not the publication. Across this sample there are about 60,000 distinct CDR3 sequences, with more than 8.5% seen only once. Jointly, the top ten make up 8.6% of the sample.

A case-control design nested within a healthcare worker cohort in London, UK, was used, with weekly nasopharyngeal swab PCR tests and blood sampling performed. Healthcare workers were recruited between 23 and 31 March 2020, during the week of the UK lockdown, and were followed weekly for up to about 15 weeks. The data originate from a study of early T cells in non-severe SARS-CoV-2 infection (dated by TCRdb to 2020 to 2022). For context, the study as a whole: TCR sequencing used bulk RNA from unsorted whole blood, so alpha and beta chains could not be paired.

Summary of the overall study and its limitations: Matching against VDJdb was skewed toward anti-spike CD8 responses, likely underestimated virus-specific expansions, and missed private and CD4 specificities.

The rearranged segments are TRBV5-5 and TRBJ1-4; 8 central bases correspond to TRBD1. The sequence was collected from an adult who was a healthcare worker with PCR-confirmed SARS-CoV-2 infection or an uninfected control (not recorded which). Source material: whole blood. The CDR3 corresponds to CASSLLPAGGLEKLFF. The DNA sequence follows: TGTGCCAGCAGCCTTTTGCCCGCAGGGGGCTTGGAAAAACTGTTTTTT.